This T cell receptor (beta chain) was obtained from a study of cytomegalovirus exposure and HLA in healthy donors. Points from the study as a whole: Analysis was performed later, and it showed HLA-associated TCR beta chains to be more clonally expanded than equally common others. Per published accounts, TCR beta sequences correctly predicted the HLA-A and HLA-B alleles of most subjects.

There are 19 residues in the CDR3. Germline CDR1 and CDR2: SGHTA and FQGNSA. The V end lost 1 base, the J end lost 0 bases, and 19 bases lay between the germline ends. With 60 Vbeta and 13 Jbeta primers, the PCR was carried out. Clones were sequenced by immunoSEQ multiplex PCR, and TCRdb holds only the in-frame ones, with some missing. The sample holds about 260,000 clones, approximately 84% seen once. Details on this clone: Its specificity is unknown.

Although they were nominally healthy when sampled, donors likely had unrecorded immune exposures. V usage is TRBV7-2 and J usage is TRBJ1-3, with a possible D match to TRBD1 (6 bases). The sample taken for sequencing was PBMCs. This TCR derives from a woman in her forties in good health and CMV-seropositive. CDR3 nucleotides: TGTGCCAGCAGCTTAGGGTTTGGGGGCTCCCCCTCCTCTGGAAACACCATATATTTT. Amino acid sequence: CASSLGFGGSPSSGNTIYF.